This T cell receptor (beta chain) was sequenced for a study of control samples from healthy donors and cancer patients. Sequenced by immunoSEQ multiplex PCR; TCRdb stores in-frame clones only, minus some. The sample carries 200,000 to 250,000 clones, around 94% recorded once. Germline V gene lookup returns CDR1 LGHNA and CDR2 YSLEER. V was clipped by 3 bases and J by 2 bases, with 10 bases between them. This CDR3 region has 15 residues. This chain links TRBV4-3 with TRBJ2-2; a weak D match, TRBD2 (5 bases). This TCR was recovered from a man aged 50 or older in good health. Material: blood. This chain's CDR3 is CASSHRTRNTGELFF. The CDR3 DNA is TGCGCCAGCAGCCACAGGACTCGAAACACCGGGGAGCTGTTTTTT.